Below are 22 T cell receptor beta chains sequenced from a single sample in a study of OX40 agonist ivuxolimab in advanced cancers. Libraries were prepared by immunoSEQ multiplex PCR; TCRdb keeps only in-frame clonotypes and omits some of them. The sample contains 65,000 to 85,000 clones, around 89% of which appear only once. The sample here was CD4+ or CD8+ T cells sorted from blood, taken in a trial of the OX40 agonist ivuxolimab. The receptors derive from an adult with an advanced solid tumor such as melanoma, head and neck, liver or kidney cancer.

The chain uses TRBV10-1 and TRBJ2-3; either TRBD1 or TRBD2 may supply D (6 bases each). V lost 5 bases and J lost 6, with 18 bases in between. CDR1 is WNHNN, CDR2 SYGVQD, per germline (reference sequence). The CDR3 runs to 15 residues. CDR3 nucleotides: TGCGCCAGCAGTCTACGAATAGGGGGAGGCGATACGCAGTATTTT. Amino acids: CASSLRIGGGDTQYF.

This sequence joins TRBV29-1 and TRBJ2-1; the D is unclear. Germline CDR1 is SQVTM and CDR2 is ANQGSEA. V was pared by 4 bases and J by 4 bases, with 5 bases between. The CDR3 loop spans 11 amino acids. The CDR3 nucleotides are TGCAGCGTTGTACGATACAATGAGCAGTTCTTC. It yields the protein CSVVRYNEQFF.

This clone is a singleton in its sample. Other DNA sequences in the sample encode the same CDR3. CDR3 sequence (DNA): TGTGCCAGCAGTATGGCAGGGGTAGTAGGGCAGTACTTC. Translation gives CASSMAGVVGQYF. The V call is TRBV6-5, the J call TRBJ2-7; D is possibly TRBD1 (6 bases). Germline V gene lookup returns CDR1 MNHEY and CDR2 SVGAGI. V was pared by 5 bases and J by 9 bases, with 17 bases between. CDR3 length: 13 residues.

In this sample, this clone turned up once. This sequence joins TRBV6-1 and TRBJ1-2; no clear D gene. Germline values: CDR1 MNHNS, CDR2 SASEGT. This CDR3 is 12 amino acids long. Trimming removed 2 bases at V and 4 bases at J, with 5 bases between. CDR3 bases: TGTGCCAGCAGTGAATACAGCTATGGCTACACCTTC. It codes for CASSEYSYGYTF.

This clone was detected only once. The chain couples TRBV5-1 to TRBJ2-3, with D perhaps being TRBD1 or TRBD2 (6 bases each). V dropped 1 base and J dropped 1 base, with 10 bases sitting between them. The V gene's germline CDR1 is SGHRS and CDR2 YFSETQ. The CDR3 is made up of 15 amino acids. The CDR3 spells CASSLWGAGTDTQYF. DNA of the CDR3: TGCGCCAGCAGCTTGTGGGGGGCGGGCACAGATACGCAGTATTTT.

This clone was observed once. The V and J genes are TRBV19 and TRBJ1-4; D possibly corresponds to TRBD1 (5 bases). CDR1 is LNHDA, CDR2 SQIVND, per germline (reference sequence). The V and J ends lost 4 bases and 8 bases respectively, with 20 bases between them. CDR3 length: 16 residues. Here the CDR3 DNA reads TGTGCCAGTAGTAGGGGACGGCGTCTTGAGGGGGAAAAACTGTTTTTT. As protein: CASSRGRRLEGEKLFF.

This clone came up a few times. Other DNA variants within this sample encode the same CDR3. The V call is TRBV5-1, the J call TRBJ2-5; 8 nucleotides match TRBD1. The J segment lost 3 bases and the V segment lost 3 bases, leaving 1 base of the junction unmatched. The CDR3 has 13 amino acids. Germline V gives CDR1 SGHRS, CDR2 YFSETQ. CDR3 bases: TGCGCCAGCAGCTCGACAGGGGAAGAGACCCAGTACTTC. Its protein product is CASSSTGEETQYF.

CDR3 in amino acids: CASSEFAFGELFF. CDR3 nucleotide sequence: TGTGCCAGCAGTGAGTTCGCGTTTGGGGAGCTGTTTTTT. The chain has TRBV11-2 and TRBJ2-2, with D hard to call. The CDR3 runs to 13 residues. Germline-derived CDR1 and CDR2 are SGHAT and FQNNGV. Between the trimmed V and J ends, which lost 6 bases and 8 bases, there was a span of 13 bases.

The rearrangement uses TRBV18 and TRBJ2-1; a possible D gene is TRBD1 (6 bases). The CDR3 covers 14 residues. V shed 2 bases and J shed 8 bases, with 13 bases lying between them. Per the germline V gene, CDR1 is KGHSH and CDR2 is LQKENI. The CDR3 region is CASSPGGIGDEQFF. The CDR3 nucleotides are TGTGCCAGCTCACCAGGGGGCATCGGGGATGAGCAGTTCTTC.

J is TRBJ2-7 and V is TRBV13, with TRBD2 as a possible D gene (5 bases). The CDR3 is 13 residues long. The germline V and J ends were trimmed by 6 bases and 5 bases, with 14 bases remaining between them. Germline CDR1 is PRHDT and CDR2 is FYEKMQ (reference sequence). In DNA form, the CDR3 reads TGTGCCAGCAGTTTGGGGAGTGCCCACGAGCAGTACTTC. Translating gives CASSLGSAHEQYF.

This sequence joins TRBV19 and TRBJ2-7; 11 bases agree with TRBD2. Germline V lookup: CDR1 LNHDA, CDR2 SQIVND (reference sequence). V lost 4 bases and J lost 3; bases outside the gene matches: 2. The CDR3 has 14 residues. In DNA form, the CDR3 reads TGTGCCAGTAGTAGGGGACTAGCGGACTACGAGCAGTACTTC. Encoded protein: CASSRGLADYEQYF.

The chain uses TRBV5-6 and TRBJ2-3, with TRBD2 matching over 7 bases. There are 15 residues in the CDR3. Germline assignment: CDR1 SGHDT and CDR2 YYEEEE. Trimming removed 0 bases from V and 2 bases from J; junction bases left unmatched: 3. CDR3 sequence (DNA): TGTGCCAGCAGCTTGGCGAGCGGGGCCACAGATACGCAGTATTTT. This gives the protein CASSLASGATDTQYF.

The chain carries TRBV6-6 and TRBJ1-2, with TRBD1 matching 8 bases. Germline lookup yields CDR1 MNHNY and CDR2 SVGAGI (reference sequence). The CDR3 totals 16 residues. The trim removed 1 base at V and 7 bases at J, leaving 11 bases unmatched. This chain's CDR3 is CASSYWGDRRPSGYTF. The CDR3 DNA is TGTGCCAGCAGTTACTGGGGGGACAGGCGGCCGAGTGGCTACACCTTC.

Worth noting for this clone: The germline gene is not matched at one end of the junction; a read error may be the cause. The rearrangement joins TRBV7-9 to TRBJ2-7, with D possibly being TRBD2 (6 bases). The germline V gene encodes CDR1 SEHNR and CDR2 FQNEAQ (reference sequence). The CDR3 is 11 amino acids. The CDR3, as DNA: TGTGCCAGCAGCGCGGGACCGACTCAGCACTTC. The encoded protein is CASSAGPTQHF.

The genes are TRBV7-9 and TRBJ2-7; D is unclear. Trimming took 4 bases from V and 2 from J, leaving 15 bases between them. This CDR3 spans 15 amino acids. Germline V gene data show CDR1 as SEHNR and CDR2 as FQNEAQ (reference sequence). The CDR3 loop is CASSSRRSDPYEQYF. The CDR3 DNA reads TGTGCCAGCAGCTCACGGAGAAGCGACCCCTACGAGCAGTACTTC. Full variable domain (outside the CDR3, taken from reference TRBV7-9 and TRBJ2-7): DTGVSQNPRHKITKRGQNVTFRCDPISEHNRLYWYRQTLGQGPEFLTYFQNEAQLEKSRLLSDRFSAERPKGSFSTLEIQRTEQGDSAMYLCASSSRRSDPYEQYFGPGTRLTVT.

This rearrangement joins TRBV5-1 to TRBJ2-1; D is ambiguous. V was shortened by 1 base and J by 15 bases, with 17 bases between the two germline ends. CDR1 is SGHRS, CDR2 YFSETQ, per germline. The CDR3 has 13 amino acids. The CDR3: CASSLTQAAKGFF. For the CDR3, the DNA is TGCGCCAGCAGCTTGACTCAGGCGGCAAAGGGGTTCTTC.

The rearrangement joins TRBV5-1 to TRBJ2-5, with a weak D call TRBD2 (5 bases). Germline lookup yields CDR1 SGHRS and CDR2 YFSETQ. Trimming stripped 4 bases from V and 4 bases from J, with 11 bases between. This CDR3 comprises 13 residues. The CDR3: CASSTPRGETQYF. The CDR3, as DNA: TGCGCCAGCAGCACCCCTCGGGGAGAGACCCAGTACTTC.

The chain joins TRBV6-5 to TRBJ2-4; TRBD1 might be the D (6 bases). CDR3 size: 16 residues. CDR1 and CDR2 (germline): MNHEY, SVGAGI. Trimming cost V 2 bases and J 2 bases, with 13 bases left between them. CDR3 DNA sequence: TGTGCCAGCAGTTACAATTGGGGGCATACCAAAAACATTCAGTACTTC. Translation gives CASSYNWGHTKNIQYF.

The table lists this clone with a few counts. The J gene is TRBJ2-7, the V gene TRBV29-1, with a weak D call TRBD2 (5 bases). The V end lost 5 bases, the J end lost 2 bases, and 10 bases lay between the germline ends. Germline CDR1 is SQVTM and CDR2 is ANQGSEA. There are 12 residues in the CDR3. CDR3 nucleotides: TGCAGCGTTACGGGGTCCGCCTACGAGCAGTACTTC. Its protein is CSVTGSAYEQYF.

This clone was detected only once. V gene TRBV11-1 combines with J gene TRBJ1-2; D ambiguous. This CDR3 is built from 16 residues. V was cut by 3 bases and J by 2 bases, with 16 bases left in between. Germline CDR1 and CDR2: SGHAT and FQDESV (reference sequence). Written as DNA, the CDR3 is TGTGCCAGCAGCTTCGGGCGTGGCCAAACGAACTATGGCTACACCTTC. This codes for CASSFGRGQTNYGYTF.

This chain uses TRBV28 with TRBJ1-3; 7 bases match TRBD1. The CDR3 is made up of 16 amino acids. Germline V gene lookup returns CDR1 MDHEN and CDR2 SYDVKM. The trim removed 6 bases at V and 4 bases at J, leaving 12 bases unmatched. CDR3 sequence reads: CASSLGIGGYGNTIYF. CDR3 nucleotides: TGTGCCAGCAGCTTGGGGATAGGGGGCTACGGAAACACCATATATTTT.

This rearrangement joins TRBV7-2 to TRBJ1-2, with TRBD1 matching 7 bases. Germline CDR1 reads SGHTA; CDR2 reads FQGNSA. After removal of 10 bases from V and 4 bases from J, the junction contained 12 bases not matched to a gene. The CDR3 is 14 residues long. The CDR3 DNA follows: TGTGCCACCCACCTCACAGGGGCTAGCTATGGCTACACCTTC. This codes for CATHLTGASYGYTF. The full variable domain, rest sourced from reference TRBV7-2 and TRBJ1-2, is GAGVSQSPSNKVTEKGKDVELRCDPISGHTALYWYRQSLGQGLEFLIYFQGNSAPDKSGLPSDRFSAERTGGSVSTLTIQRTQQEDSAVYLCATHLTGASYGYTFGSGTRLTVV.